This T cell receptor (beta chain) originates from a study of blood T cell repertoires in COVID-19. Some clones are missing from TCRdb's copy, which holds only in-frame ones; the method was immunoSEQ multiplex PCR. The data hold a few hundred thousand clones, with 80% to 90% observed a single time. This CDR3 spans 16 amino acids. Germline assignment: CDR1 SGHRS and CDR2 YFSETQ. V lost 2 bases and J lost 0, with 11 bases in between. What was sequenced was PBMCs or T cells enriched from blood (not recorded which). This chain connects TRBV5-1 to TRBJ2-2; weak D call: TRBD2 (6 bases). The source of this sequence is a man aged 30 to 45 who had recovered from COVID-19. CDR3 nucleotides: TGCGCCAGCAGCTTCTTAGCGGCTTCGAACACCGGGGAGCTGTTTTTT. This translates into CASSFLAASNTGELFF. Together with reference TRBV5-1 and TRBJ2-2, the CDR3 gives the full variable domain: KAGVTQTPRYLIKTRGQQVTLSCSPISGHRSVSWYQQTPGQGLQFLFEYFSETQRNKGNFPGRFSGRQFSNSRSEMNVSTLELGDSALYLCASSFLAASNTGELFFGEGSRLTVL.